These 30 T cell receptor beta chains were all obtained from the same sample, sequenced in a study of response to subunit inactivated influenza vaccine. TCRdb re-called the RT-PCR reads with MiXCR, one entry per CDR3 protein. The table lists about half a million distinct CDR3 sequences, 7.5% to 8.5% of them singletons. Material: PBMCs from blood, obtained about 24 months after vaccination. These receptors came from a man aged 45 to 75 who received an inactivated influenza vaccine.

This clonotype was detected a few times. This chain links TRBV21-1 with TRBJ1-1. TRBV21-1 is assigned pseudogene status. The length of the CDR3 is 15 residues. The CDR3 DNA is TGTGCCAGCAGCAAAGCGTACGGAATCATCCCTGAAGCTTTCTTT. It is translated as CASSKAYGIIPEAFF.

There are many counts of this clonotype. This chain uses TRBV5-1 with TRBJ2-3; weak D call: TRBD1 (7 bases). CDR3 length equals 15 residues. Germline lookup yields CDR1 SGHRS and CDR2 YFSETQ. Trimming stripped 3 bases from V and 0 bases from J, with 11 bases between. CDR3 sequence: CASSWGDRSTDTQYF. DNA for the CDR3: TGCGCCAGCAGCTGGGGGGACAGAAGCACAGATACGCAGTATTTT. The variable domain in full, completed from reference TRBV5-1 and TRBJ2-3, reads KAGVTQTPRYLIKTRGQQVTLSCSPISGHRSVSWYQQTPGQGLQFLFEYFSETQRNKGNFPGRFSGRQFSNSRSEMNVSTLELGDSALYLCASSWGDRSTDTQYFGPGTRLTVL.

This rearrangement joins TRBV5-1 to TRBJ1-1; D remains ambiguous. The ends were cut back, 2 bases at V and 1 base at J, with 12 bases in the middle. The germline V gene encodes CDR1 SGHRS and CDR2 YFSETQ. The CDR3 has 15 amino acids. CDR3 DNA sequence: TGCGCCAGCAGCTTAATATTCCTGGGGAACACTGAAGCTTTCTTT. Its translation: CASSLIFLGNTEAFF. The whole variable domain, filled in from reference TRBV5-1 and TRBJ1-1, reads KAGVTQTPRYLIKTRGQQVTLSCSPISGHRSVSWYQQTPGQGLQFLFEYFSETQRNKGNFPGRFSGRQFSNSRSEMNVSTLELGDSALYLCASSLIFLGNTEAFFGQGTRLTVV.

This clonotype is deemed medium-sized (0.01 to 0.1%). This chain uses TRBV5-5 with TRBJ2-5, with D perhaps matching TRBD2 (6 bases). Germline CDR1 reads SGHKS; CDR2 reads YYEKEE (reference sequence). V lost 2 bases, J lost 1 base, and 9 bases lay in between. The CDR3 consists of 14 residues. The CDR3 is CASSFRTTQETQYF. The CDR3, as DNA: TGTGCCAGCAGCTTTCGGACTACCCAAGAGACCCAGTACTTC.

V is TRBV20-1 and J is TRBJ2-2; D gene ambiguous. The CDR3 is 14 residues long. Trimming left V 1 base short and J 7 bases short, with 13 bases between. In germline, CDR1 is DFQATT, CDR2 SNEGSKA (reference sequence). The CDR3 coding sequence is TGCAGTGCTAGAGTATTGGGGTATGGCGGGGAGCTGTTTTTT. Translation: CSARVLGYGGELFF.

The rearrangement joins TRBV4-2 to TRBJ2-5; D is uncertain. The CDR3 length is 14 residues. From germline, CDR1 is LGHNA and CDR2 YNFKEQ. Trimming removed 8 bases at V and 0 bases at J, with 13 bases between. CDR3 region: CASGPGLNQETQYF. The CDR3 nucleotides read TGTGCCAGCGGCCCTGGGCTCAACCAAGAGACCCAGTACTTC.

This clonotype has only a few counts. The chain joins TRBV12-3 or TRBV12-4 to TRBJ2-5, with D uncertain. The CDR3 has 15 amino acids. The V and J ends lost 1 base and 2 bases respectively, with 11 bases between them. The CDR3 nucleotides read TGTGCCAGCAGTTTAGTTGTAGCCCAACAAGAGACCCAGTACTTC. Its protein product is CASSLVVAQQETQYF.

This clonotype was seen a handful of times. The chain links TRBV6-1 to TRBJ2-3; a possible D gene is TRBD1 (6 bases). The CDR3 length is 13 residues. Deletions cut 6 bases from V and 14 bases from J, with 21 bases between. The germline V gene encodes CDR1 MNHNS and CDR2 SASEGT. CDR3 in DNA: TGTGCCAGCAGCACCCCGGGACACCATATCTCGTATTTT. Translated: CASSTPGHHISYF.

The rearrangement uses TRBV12-3 or TRBV12-4 and TRBJ2-3; 14 bases are a match to TRBD2. The CDR3 runs 16 residues. Germline trimming cut 7 bases from V and 1 base from J; bases unmatched to any gene: 4. CDR3 protein: CASTPGLAGGTDTQYF. The CDR3 DNA reads TGTGCCAGCACCCCGGGACTAGCGGGGGGCACAGATACGCAGTATTTT.

V and J are TRBV12-3 or TRBV12-4 and TRBJ1-1; 9 bases agree with TRBD1. J gave up 1 base and V 0 bases, and 12 bases lay outside the gene matches. The CDR3 runs 19 residues. DNA of the CDR3: TGTGCCAGCAGTTTAGCGGACAGGGGAGGCCGATTGGGGAACACTGAAGCTTTCTTT. This codes for CASSLADRGGRLGNTEAFF.

This clonotype occurred many times. This chain links TRBV12-3 or TRBV12-4 with TRBJ2-1; D possibly corresponds to TRBD1 (7 bases). V lost 6 bases, J lost 3 bases, and 15 bases lay in between. The CDR3 has 15 amino acids. CDR3 amino acids: CASRTTGRSYNEQFF. The CDR3 DNA reads TGTGCCAGCAGGACGACAGGGAGGAGCTACAATGAGCAGTTCTTC.

V and J are TRBV27 and TRBJ1-1, with TRBD1 matching 8 bases. Looked up from germline, CDR1 is MNHEY and CDR2 is SMNVEV (reference sequence). The CDR3 spans 15 residues. Trimming at V came to 3 bases and at J to 5 bases, leaving 8 bases not matched to a gene. In DNA form, the CDR3 reads TGTGCCAGCAGTTTTTCCGCAGGGGGCTCGACTGAAGCTTTCTTT. Protein product: CASSFSAGGSTEAFF.

This clonotype was detected a few times. The rearrangement joins TRBV20-1 to TRBJ1-1; no clear D. CDR3 length equals 14 residues. The V gene lost 3 bases and the J gene lost 1 base, with 12 bases spanning the gap. Germline values: CDR1 DFQATT, CDR2 SNEGSKA (reference sequence). In nucleotides, the CDR3 is TGCAGTGCTAGTGAATGGCGGACGAACACTGAAGCTTTCTTT. Translating it yields CSASEWRTNTEAFF.

This clonotype was recorded many times. The rearrangement links TRBV6-6 to TRBJ1-5; the D is unclear. This CDR3 has 13 amino acids. Trimming shortened V by 0 bases and J by 7 bases, and 7 bases separated the two germline ends. Per germline, CDR1 MNHNY and CDR2 SVGAGI (reference sequence). The CDR3 sequence: CASSYSEAQPQHF. In DNA form, the CDR3 reads TGTGCCAGCAGTTACTCAGAGGCCCAGCCCCAGCATTTT.

This rearrangement joins TRBV10-3 to TRBJ1-3; 7 bases map to TRBD1. Looked up from germline, CDR1 is ENHRY and CDR2 is SYGVKD. The CDR3 runs 16 residues. V lost 3 bases, J lost 5 bases, and 10 bases stayed unmatched. The CDR3 DNA reads TGTGCCATCAGTGATGCCCCACAGGGGATGAGAAACACCATATATTTT. Translation: CAISDAPQGMRNTIYF.

This clonotype was recorded many times. This sequence joins TRBV12-3 or TRBV12-4 and TRBJ1-2, with D possibly being TRBD1 (5 bases). The CDR3 covers 13 residues. Trimming shortened V by 5 bases and J by 5 bases, and 12 bases separated the two germline ends. In DNA, the CDR3 is TGTGCCAGCAGTCCGGGACGGATATATGGCTACACCTTC. Protein sequence: CASSPGRIYGYTF.

The sample holds a few counts of this clonotype. This chain links TRBV28 with TRBJ1-2, with TRBD1 matching 7 bases. V shed 8 bases and J 5 bases; nucleotides not matched to a gene: 11. CDR1 is MDHEN and CDR2 is SYDVKM in the germline V gene. CDR3 length: 14 amino acids. Here the CDR3 reads CASAAATGTYGYTF. As DNA, the CDR3 is TGTGCCAGCGCAGCAGCGACAGGGACTTATGGCTACACCTTC.

On this clonotype: Being one base from a much bigger clone, this may be a read error. V and J are TRBV7-2 and TRBJ1-2, with D tentatively TRBD1 (6 bases). The V gene's germline CDR1 is SGHTA and CDR2 FQGNSA. V was shortened by 2 bases and J by 1 base, with 20 bases between the two germline ends. The CDR3 covers 18 residues. Here the CDR3 reads CASSLPKGTDSLNYGYTF. The CDR3 DNA follows: TGTGCCAGCAGCTTACCTAAAGGGACGGACAGTCTTAACTATGGCTACACCTTC.

This clonotype was seen a handful of times. The chain employs TRBV7-3 and TRBJ2-1, with D hard to call. This CDR3 is 12 amino acids long. The V gene lost 1 base and the J gene lost 7 bases, with 5 bases spanning the gap. The germline CDR1 and CDR2 sequences are SGHTA and FQGTGA. The CDR3 loop is CASSLRANEQFF. Written as DNA, the CDR3 is TGTGCCAGCAGCTTAAGGGCTAATGAGCAGTTCTTC.

This clonotype was observed a handful of times. This chain uses TRBV20-1 with TRBJ2-2; D is perhaps TRBD2 (6 bases). The CDR3 loop spans 14 amino acids. Trimming took off 1 base at V and 5 bases at J, with 11 bases between the two ends. Germline CDR1 reads DFQATT; CDR2 reads SNEGSKA (reference sequence). In nucleotides, the CDR3 is TGCAGTGCTAGAGGGTCCAGCGGGACCGGGGAGCTGTTTTTT. Its protein is CSARGSSGTGELFF.

In its sample, this clonotype was seen many times. The chain is built from TRBV3-1 and TRBJ1-1; possibly TRBD1 for D (5 bases). Trimming removed 3 bases from V and 0 bases from J, with 11 bases in between. CDR3 length: 15 amino acids. Germline V gene sequence: CDR1 LGHDT, CDR2 YNNKEL (reference sequence). CDR3: CASSHPGGMNTEAFF. CDR3 nucleotides: TGTGCCAGCAGCCACCCCGGGGGGATGAACACTGAAGCTTTCTTT.

This clonotype was detected only a few times. The chain couples TRBV6-5 to TRBJ1-1; D gene uncertain. Germline CDR1 is MNHEY and CDR2 is SVGAGI. The V and J ends lost 3 bases and 0 bases respectively, with 11 bases between them. The CDR3 is made up of 15 amino acids. The CDR3 DNA follows: TGTGCCAGCAGTTATCTGTTGGGCATGAACACTGAAGCTTTCTTT. It translates to CASSYLLGMNTEAFF.

The chain couples TRBV6-2 or TRBV6-3 to TRBJ1-5; possibly TRBD1 for D (5 bases). The length of the CDR3 is 15 residues. V lost 2 bases and J lost 2, with 10 bases in between. Per the germline V gene, CDR1 is MNHEY and CDR2 is SVGEGT. The CDR3 loop reads CASSYGRGGNQPQHF. In DNA, the CDR3 is TGTGCCAGCAGTTACGGAAGGGGTGGCAATCAGCCCCAGCATTTT.

This clonotype was counted at least ten times. The rearrangement uses TRBV6-5 and TRBJ1-1; possibly TRBD1 for D (5 bases). This CDR3 has 14 residues. Trimming left V 0 bases short and J 5 bases short, with 10 bases between. Germline CDR1 reads MNHEY; CDR2 reads SVGAGI. The CDR3 region has the DNA TGTGCCAGCAGTTACTCGAAGGGGCGGACTGAAGCTTTCTTT. Translating gives CASSYSKGRTEAFF.

This clonotype was observed at least ten times. The V and J genes are TRBV4-3 and TRBJ1-6; a possible D gene is TRBD1 (6 bases). The germline V gene has CDR1 LGHNA and CDR2 YSLEER. The CDR3 length is 17 residues. V was pared by 0 bases and J by 1 base, with 10 bases between. CDR3 amino acids: CASSQDRRGSYNSPLHF. CDR3 DNA sequence: TGCGCCAGCAGCCAAGATCGCAGGGGTTCCTATAATTCACCCCTCCACTTT.

The table lists this clonotype with a few counts. The chain uses TRBV20-1 and TRBJ1-5; 7 bases align to TRBD1. The CDR3 has 14 amino acids. With 1 base clipped from V and 5 bases from J, the junction kept 5 bases outside the gene matches. CDR1 is DFQATT and CDR2 is SNEGSKA in the germline V gene (reference sequence). CDR3 in amino acids: CSARGDSRDQPQHF. CDR3 bases: TGCAGTGCTAGAGGGGACAGCAGGGATCAGCCCCAGCATTTT.

The genes are TRBV4-3 and TRBJ1-2; D unresolved. The germline V gene encodes CDR1 LGHNA and CDR2 YSLEER. Deletions cut 0 bases from V and 0 bases from J, with 8 bases between. This CDR3 is 15 amino acids long. The CDR3 loop is CASSQDNIANYGYTF. The CDR3 bases are TGCGCCAGCAGCCAAGATAACATAGCTAACTATGGCTACACCTTC.

This rearrangement joins TRBV11-1 to TRBJ2-2; perhaps TRBD2 as D (6 bases). Trimming cost V 4 bases and J 5 bases, with 14 bases left between them. Germline V gene sequence: CDR1 SGHAT, CDR2 FQDESV (reference sequence). CDR3 length equals 15 residues. The CDR3 is CASSWATGGTGELFF. DNA of the CDR3: TGTGCCAGCAGCTGGGCGACTGGGGGGACCGGGGAGCTGTTTTTT.

CDR3 coding DNA: TGTGCCAGCCACTGGGGGCAACGAAGCACAGATACGCAGTATTTT. Amino acid sequence: CASHWGQRSTDTQYF. The chain recombines TRBV11-1 with TRBJ2-3, with D possibly matching TRBD1 (6 bases). The CDR3 has 15 residues. V was cut by 8 bases and J by 0 bases, with 15 bases left in between. CDR1 and CDR2 from the germline V gene are SGHAT and FQDESV (reference sequence).

V gene TRBV7-8 combines with J gene TRBJ1-1, with 7 nucleotides matching TRBD1. V trimming: 3 bases; J trimming: 0 bases; junction bases outside the gene matches: 10. CDR1 SGHVS and CDR2 FQNEAQ come from the germline V gene. The length of the CDR3 is 17 residues. The DNA of the CDR3 is TGTGCCAGCAGCTTCGTACGTAGGGGGCCCTTGAACACTGAAGCTTTCTTT. Translated, it gives CASSFVRRGPLNTEAFF.